Detailed here is one TCR beta chain. V was trimmed by 4 bases and J by 5 bases, leaving 17 bases between them. CDR1 is MGHRA and CDR2 is YSYEKL in the germline V gene. This CDR3 is built from 15 residues. Some clones are missing from TCRdb's copy, which holds only in-frame ones; the method was immunoSEQ multiplex PCR. The table includes approximately 60,000 clones, approximately 90% detected once. This record comes from a study of T cell changes during pregnancy in multiple sclerosis. The material was peripheral blood, obtained after pregnancy. The chain has TRBV4-1 and TRBJ1-1; D remains unclear. The sequence was collected from a female donor in good health, enrolled as a control in a pregnancy study. This CDR3 is CASSLRSLSETEAFF. The CDR3, as DNA: TGCGCCAGCAGCCTCCGTAGCCTATCGGAGACTGAAGCTTTCTTT.